One sample yielded the 10 T cell receptor beta chains listed below, sequenced in a study of OX40 agonist ivuxolimab in advanced cancers. The method was the immunoSEQ multiplex PCR assay. TCRdb took this table from immuneACCESS and kept in-frame rearrangements with V and J called. Such tables lack part of the clones; where checked against another copy, unresolved V genes explain under half of the gap, and the rest is unexplained. Counted in this sample were about 51,000 clones; roughly 86% of them appeared once. Roughly 3.5% of the sample rests with the top ten. This material consisted of CD4+ or CD8+ T cells sorted from blood, taken in a trial of the OX40 agonist ivuxolimab. The origin of the receptors is an adult with an advanced solid tumor such as melanoma, head and neck, liver or kidney cancer.

The chain links TRBV9 to TRBJ2-2, with D perhaps TRBD2 (5 bases). V lost 0 bases to trimming and J lost 5 bases, with 20 bases between them. The germline V gene encodes CDR1 SGDLS and CDR2 YYNGEE. The CDR3 is made up of 18 amino acids. CDR3 sequence: CASSVAAGHGVGTGELFF. CDR3 DNA: TGTGCCAGCAGCGTAGCTGCCGGGCACGGGGTCGGGACCGGGGAGCTGTTTTTT. Together with reference TRBV9 and TRBJ2-2, the CDR3 gives the full variable domain: DSGVTQTPKHLITATGQRVTLRCSPRSGDLSVYWYQQSLDQGLQFLIQYYNGEERAKGNILERFSAQQFPDLHSELNLSSLELGDSALYFCASSVAAGHGVGTGELFFGEGSRLTVL.

This clone occurred a few times. The chain is built from TRBV2 and TRBJ2-2, with D tentatively TRBD2 (6 bases). V was shortened by 2 bases and J by 8 bases, with 9 bases between the two germline ends. CDR1 SNHLY and CDR2 FYNNEI come from the germline V gene. The CDR3 is made up of 13 amino acids. CDR3 DNA sequence: TGTGCCAGCAGTGAAAGGGAGGTAGGGGAGCTGTTTTTT. Translating it yields CASSEREVGELFF.

In its sample, this clone was seen once. This chain links TRBV11-2 with TRBJ1-1; 8 nucleotides align to TRBD1. CDR1 SGHAT and CDR2 FQNNGV come from the germline V gene. Losses at the gene ends were 4 bases for V and 1 base for J; bases not matched to a gene: 5. The CDR3 extends over 15 amino acids. DNA for the CDR3: TGTGCCAGCAGCTCAGGACAGGGTCGGAACACTGAAGCTTTCTTT. Residues: CASSSGQGRNTEAFF. The full variable domain, rest sourced from reference TRBV11-2 and TRBJ1-1, is EAGVAQSPRYKIIEKRQSVAFWCNPISGHATLYWYQQILGQGPKLLIQFQNNGVVDDSQLPKDRFSAERLKGVDSTLKIQPAKLEDSAVYLCASSSGQGRNTEAFFGQGTRLTVV.

The chain employs TRBV5-5 and TRBJ1-4, with D possibly being TRBD1 (6 bases). In germline, CDR1 is SGHKS, CDR2 YYEKEE (reference sequence). The CDR3 length is 15 residues. Trimming took off 6 bases at V and 3 bases at J, with 15 bases between the two ends. CDR3 loop: CASNFAGGSNEKLFF. In nucleotides, the CDR3 is TGTGCCAGCAACTTCGCGGGGGGCTCTAATGAAAAACTGTTTTTT.

This chain uses TRBV19 with TRBJ2-7; possible D gene TRBD1, 7 bases. In germline, CDR1 is LNHDA, CDR2 SQIVND (reference sequence). The V gene lost 0 bases and the J gene lost 2 bases, with 8 bases spanning the gap. The CDR3 is made up of 14 amino acids. The CDR3 loop reads CASSIDRGAYEQYF. As DNA, the CDR3 is TGTGCCAGTAGTATAGACAGGGGGGCCTACGAGCAGTACTTC. Complete variable domain (other parts from reference TRBV19 and TRBJ2-7): DGGITQSPKYLFRKEGQNVTLSCEQNLNHDAMYWYRQDPGQGLRLIYYSQIVNDFQKGDIAEGYSVSREKKESFPLTVTSAQKNPTAFYLCASSIDRGAYEQYFGPGTRLTVT.

J is TRBJ2-2 and V is TRBV5-4; TRBD2 agrees at 8 bases. This CDR3 spans 16 amino acids. The V segment lost 0 bases and the J segment 4 bases; nucleotides outside the gene matches: 5. The germline gives CDR1 SGHNT, CDR2 YYREEE (reference sequence). The CDR3 coding sequence is TGTGCCAGCAGCTTGGCGATAGCGGGGTTCACCGGGGAGCTGTTTTTT. It is translated as CASSLAIAGFTGELFF. The variable domain in full, with the rest retrieved from reference TRBV5-4 and TRBJ2-2, is ETGVTQSPTHLIKTRGQQVTLRCSSQSGHNTVSWYQQALGQGPQFIFQYYREEENGRGNFPPRFSGLQFPNYSSELNVNALELDDSALYLCASSLAIAGFTGELFFGEGSRLTVL.

The chain joins TRBV15 to TRBJ1-6; 10 bases are a match to TRBD1. Germline V gene sequence: CDR1 LNHNV, CDR2 YYDKDF (reference sequence). This CDR3 contains 15 residues. Germline trimming cut 6 bases from V and 7 bases from J; bases unmatched to any gene: 6. In DNA form, the CDR3 reads TGTGCCACCAGGGGAGGGACAGGGGACAATTCACCCCTCCACTTT. Residues: CATRGGTGDNSPLHF.

This chain links TRBV20-1 with TRBJ1-1; D call uncertain. V was clipped by 2 bases and J by 13 bases, with 14 bases between them. This CDR3 contains 11 residues. Germline-derived CDR1 and CDR2 are DFQATT and SNEGSKA (reference sequence). The CDR3 nucleotides read TGCAGTGCTAGAAGGGCCCCCCGGGATTTCTTT. This gives the protein CSARRAPRDFF.

This clone appeared once. The chain employs TRBV7-3 and TRBJ2-7; no clear D. Deletions cut 3 bases from V and 2 bases from J, with 5 bases between. Germline V CDR1 and CDR2: SGHTA, FQGTGA. The CDR3 has 12 amino acids. The CDR3 sequence is CASSFQPYEQYF. The CDR3 nucleotides are TGTGCCAGCAGCTTCCAACCCTACGAGCAGTACTTC.

This clone was seen a single time. The chain couples TRBV10-2 to TRBJ2-7; D perhaps matches TRBD2 (5 bases). From germline, CDR1 is WSHSY and CDR2 SAAADI. Trimming cost V 2 bases and J 2 bases, with 13 bases left between them. This CDR3 has 15 amino acids. CDR3 coding DNA: TGCGCCAGCAGTGAGCCTGGTAGCGCCGCCTACGAGCAGTACTTC. Its translation: CASSEPGSAAYEQYF.